What follows are 26 T cell receptor beta chains derived from one specimen sequenced in a study of blood T cell repertoires in COVID-19. Clones were sequenced by immunoSEQ multiplex PCR, and TCRdb holds only the in-frame ones, with some missing. The sample yields about 58,000 clones, around 85% seen once. Sample: peripheral blood. These receptors all come from a human donor in a cohort sampled during active COVID-19.

This rearrangement joins TRBV3-1 (or the pseudogene TRBV3-2) to TRBJ2-7; D remains ambiguous. The CDR3 spans 13 residues. Germline V gene data show CDR1 as LGHDT and CDR2 as YNNKEL (reference sequence). V was cut by 2 bases and J by 6 bases, with 11 bases left in between. The CDR3: CASSQQSSPEQYF. CDR3 nucleotides: TGTGCCAGCAGCCAACAGTCGTCCCCCGAGCAGTACTTC.

The rearrangement uses TRBV29-1 and TRBJ1-4, with D possibly matching TRBD1 (5 bases). V lost 1 base and J lost 4, with 19 bases in between. Germline CDR1 and CDR2: SQVTM and ANQGSEA. This CDR3 has 17 residues. The CDR3 DNA is TGCAGCGTTGAAGGGCCCCTTGGCCGGGGGGATAATGAAAAACTGTTTTTT. Translation: CSVEGPLGRGDNEKLFF.

The chain carries TRBV7-2 and TRBJ2-7; D unclear. The germline V gene encodes CDR1 SGHTA and CDR2 FQGNSA. The CDR3 extends over 14 amino acids. The germline V and J ends were trimmed by 3 bases and 6 bases, with 15 bases remaining between them. CDR3 DNA: TGTGCCAGCAGCTTCTATTCTCTCCATGGCGAGCAGTACTTC. Protein: CASSFYSLHGEQYF.

The rearrangement uses TRBV7-9 and TRBJ2-1, with 8 bases matching TRBD1. V shed 5 bases and J 6 bases; nucleotides not matched to a gene: 3. The CDR3 totals 13 residues. Germline CDR1 reads SEHNR; CDR2 reads FQNEAQ (reference sequence). The CDR3 nucleotides are TGTGCCAGCAGCGAAACAGGGGGCAATGAGCAGTTCTTC. Its protein product is CASSETGGNEQFF.

This clone was seen once. CDR3 sequence reads: CASSAQGQTQYF. The CDR3 DNA is TGTGCCAGCAGCGCACAGGGACAAACGCAGTATTTT. The rearrangement uses TRBV9 and TRBJ2-3; a possible D gene is TRBD1 (6 bases). V lost 3 bases and J 9 bases, leaving 11 bases between the germline ends. Germline V gene lookup returns CDR1 SGDLS and CDR2 YYNGEE. This CDR3 spans 12 amino acids.

The genes are TRBV7-2 and TRBJ1-5; 9 bases match TRBD1. CDR3 length: 15 residues. Germline-derived CDR1 and CDR2 are SGHTA and FQGNSA. Trimming removed 5 bases from V and 7 bases from J; junction bases left unmatched: 9. In DNA form, the CDR3 reads TGTGCCAGCAGCCATCTGGGACAGGGAGGGCAGCCCCAGCATTTT. Its protein is CASSHLGQGGQPQHF.

The V call is TRBV6-6, the J call TRBJ1-1; D remains ambiguous. CDR1 is MNHNY and CDR2 is SVGAGI in the germline V gene (reference sequence). CDR3 length: 14 residues. V shed 0 bases and J shed 8 bases, with 13 bases lying between them. For the CDR3, the DNA is TGTGCCAGCAGTTACTCGTTCAGCGCCACCGAAGCTTTCTTT. Translation: CASSYSFSATEAFF.

This chain links TRBV18 with TRBJ1-1; the D gene is possibly TRBD1 (5 bases). Trimming took off 1 base at V and 0 bases at J, with 6 bases between the two ends. This CDR3 has 14 residues. Germline CDR1 and CDR2: KGHSH and LQKENI. CDR3 sequence reads: CASSPQGMNTEAFF. CDR3 nucleotides: TGTGCCAGCTCACCACAGGGGATGAACACTGAAGCTTTCTTT.

V usage is TRBV3-1 (or the pseudogene TRBV3-2) and J usage is TRBJ2-3; TRBD2 aligns across 9 bases. CDR3 size: 15 residues. The trim removed 1 base at V and 2 bases at J, leaving 1 base unmatched. CDR1 LGHDT and CDR2 YNNKEL come from the germline V gene (reference sequence). The CDR3 DNA sequence: TGTGCCAGCAGCCAAGGACTAGCGGCCACAGATACGCAGTATTTT. Its protein product is CASSQGLAATDTQYF.

The chain carries TRBV28 and TRBJ1-6; D remains unclear. There are 14 residues in the CDR3. V was pared by 5 bases and J by 8 bases, with 13 bases between. Germline assignment: CDR1 MDHEN and CDR2 SYDVKM. CDR3 sequence: CASSPPGSHSPLHF. In nucleotides, the CDR3 is TGTGCCAGCAGTCCCCCCGGTAGCCATTCACCCCTCCACTTT.

The chain has TRBV7-2 and TRBJ1-1; 8 bases line up with TRBD1. After removal of 5 bases from V and 2 bases from J, the junction contained 4 bases not matched to a gene. This CDR3 has 14 residues. The germline V gene has CDR1 SGHTA and CDR2 FQGNSA. CDR3 sequence: CASSVTGVNTEAFF. CDR3 nucleotides: TGTGCCAGCAGCGTGACAGGGGTTAACACTGAAGCTTTCTTT.

V gene TRBV7-9 combines with J gene TRBJ2-5; 9 bases match TRBD1. The J segment lost 4 bases and the V segment lost 6 bases, leaving 9 bases of the junction unmatched. This CDR3 contains 15 residues. Germline V gene data show CDR1 as SEHNR and CDR2 as FQNEAQ (reference sequence). Written as DNA, the CDR3 is TGTGCCAGCAGTCCCTCAACAGGGGGCGGAGAGACCCAGTACTTC. Protein sequence: CASSPSTGGGETQYF.

The chain uses TRBV10-3 and TRBJ1-6; D is unclear. The CDR3 consists of 14 residues. Germline values: CDR1 ENHRY, CDR2 SYGVKD. Deletions cut 11 bases from V and 7 bases from J, with 18 bases between. CDR3 residues: CAFRGGSENSPLHF. For the CDR3, the DNA is TGTGCCTTCCGGGGAGGTTCGGAAAATTCACCCCTCCACTTT.

This clone came up many times. The chain is built from TRBV2 and TRBJ1-4, with TRBD1 matching 7 bases. The length of the CDR3 is 14 residues. CDR1 SNHLY and CDR2 FYNNEI come from the germline V gene. V shed 6 bases and J 8 bases; nucleotides not matched to a gene: 9. The CDR3 loop reads CASREQGLGEKLFF. CDR3 in DNA: TGTGCCAGCAGAGAACAGGGGCTGGGGGAAAAACTGTTTTTT.

This clone appeared many times. The J gene is TRBJ1-1, the V gene TRBV12-3 or TRBV12-4, with 7 bases that match TRBD1. The length of the CDR3 is 13 residues. V trimming: 5 bases; J trimming: 8 bases; junction bases outside the gene matches: 8. The CDR3 nucleotides are TGTGCCAGCAGTGCCTCGACAGGGCTGGAAGCTTTCTTT. Amino acid sequence: CASSASTGLEAFF.

The chain has TRBV28 and TRBJ2-7, with a possible D match to TRBD1 (6 bases). Trimming left V 6 bases short and J 0 bases short, with 18 bases between. The germline V gene has CDR1 MDHEN and CDR2 SYDVKM. This CDR3 has 16 amino acids. CDR3 region: CASSRRGRRSSYEQYF. For the CDR3, the DNA is TGTGCCAGCAGCCGCAGGGGCAGGAGGAGCTCCTACGAGCAGTACTTC.

This clone was recorded a few times. The chain is built from TRBV9 and TRBJ1-4; the D gene is possibly TRBD1 (5 bases). There are 15 residues in the CDR3. From germline, CDR1 is SGDLS and CDR2 YYNGEE. V gave up 2 bases and J gave up 5 bases, with 13 bases separating them. CDR3: CASSVQGFVNEKLFF. The CDR3 DNA sequence: TGTGCCAGCAGCGTCCAGGGCTTTGTGAATGAAAAACTGTTTTTT.

The rearrangement uses TRBV28 and TRBJ2-7, with D possibly being TRBD2 (6 bases). With 4 bases removed from V and 5 bases from J, the gap between germline ends came to 18 bases. There are 15 residues in the CDR3. Germline V gene lookup returns CDR1 MDHEN and CDR2 SYDVKM. The CDR3 sequence: CASSSPGEGWNEQYF. The CDR3 region has the DNA TGTGCCAGCAGTTCGCCGGGGGAAGGATGGAACGAGCAGTACTTC.

The chain links TRBV2 to TRBJ1-4; possibly TRBD1 for D (6 bases). The length of the CDR3 is 14 residues. The germline V gene has CDR1 SNHLY and CDR2 FYNNEI. V was pared by 7 bases and J by 6 bases, with 15 bases between. The CDR3 DNA follows: TGTGCCAGCATTATGACAGGCGGCTATGAAAAACTGTTTTTT. Translated: CASIMTGGYEKLFF.

CDR3 sequence reads: CASSKGTEAFF. The DNA for the CDR3 is TGTGCCAGCTCAAAGGGGACTGAAGCTTTCTTT. This sequence joins TRBV18 and TRBJ1-1; possible D gene TRBD1, 5 bases. There are 11 residues in the CDR3. V was trimmed by 5 bases and J by 5 bases, leaving 6 bases between them. Per germline, CDR1 KGHSH and CDR2 LQKENI.

The gene calls are TRBV19 and TRBJ2-3, with 8 bases matching TRBD1. CDR1 is LNHDA and CDR2 is SQIVND in the germline V gene (reference sequence). This CDR3 has 16 amino acids. V lost 3 bases, J lost 4 bases, and 9 bases stayed unmatched. DNA of the CDR3: TGTGCCAGTAGTATGTTCAGGGGGCGGGCGGCAGATACGCAGTATTTT. Translation: CASSMFRGRAADTQYF.

The rearrangement links TRBV19 to TRBJ2-7; a weak D match, TRBD1 (5 bases). With 8 bases removed from V and 5 bases from J, the gap between germline ends came to 16 bases. Looked up from germline, CDR1 is LNHDA and CDR2 is SQIVND (reference sequence). The length of the CDR3 is 13 residues. The CDR3, as DNA: TGTGCCAGTTCTAGACAGCCTGGGAACGAGCAGTACTTC. This gives the protein CASSRQPGNEQYF.

The V and J genes are TRBV18 and TRBJ1-1; D might be TRBD1 (6 bases). The CDR3 length is 16 residues. Germline V CDR1 and CDR2: KGHSH, LQKENI. Trimming took off 3 bases at V and 0 bases at J, with 14 bases between the two ends. The CDR3: CASSPWDTEMNTEAFF. CDR3 coding DNA: TGTGCCAGCTCACCGTGGGACACCGAAATGAACACTGAAGCTTTCTTT. The variable domain in full, completed from reference TRBV18 and TRBJ1-1, reads NAGVMQNPRHLVRRRGQEARLRCSPMKGHSHVYWYRQLPEEGLKFMVYLQKENIIDESGMPKERFSAEFPKEGPSILRIQQVVRGDSAAYFCASSPWDTEMNTEAFFGQGTRLTVV.

The chain has TRBV2 and TRBJ1-3; TRBD1 might be the D (5 bases). V was cut by 2 bases and J by 2 bases, with 7 bases left in between. Germline CDR1 reads SNHLY; CDR2 reads FYNNEI. The CDR3 runs 14 residues. The CDR3 DNA is TGTGCCAGCAGTGAAAGGGGTCCTGGAAACACCATATATTTT. This translates into CASSERGPGNTIYF. Variable domain in full (rest from reference TRBV2 and TRBJ1-3): EPEVTQTPSHQVTQMGQEVILRCVPISNHLYFYWYRQILGQKVEFLVSFYNNEISEKSEIFDDQFSVERPDGSNFTLKIRSTKLEDSAMYFCASSERGPGNTIYFGEGSWLTVV.

V usage is TRBV18 and J usage is TRBJ2-7; 7 nucleotides agree with TRBD1. J lost 6 bases, V lost 11 bases, and 16 bases had no gene match. The CDR3 contains 14 residues. Germline assignment: CDR1 KGHSH and CDR2 LQKENI. The CDR3 nucleotides read TGTGCCTCCACTTCCGGGACAGAGGGGGTCGAGCAGTACTTC. Translating gives CASTSGTEGVEQYF.

This chain uses TRBV7-9 with TRBJ2-7, with 9 bases aligning to TRBD1. V trimming: 5 bases; J trimming: 4 bases; junction bases outside the gene matches: 15. Looked up from germline, CDR1 is SEHNR and CDR2 is FQNEAQ (reference sequence). The CDR3 length is 17 residues. CDR3 sequence reads: CASSHGQGRPSDYEQYF. The CDR3 coding sequence is TGTGCCAGCAGCCACGGACAGGGGAGACCTTCAGATTACGAGCAGTACTTC.